This T cell receptor beta chain originates from a study of CD8 T cells in Susac syndrome. CDR1 and CDR2 (germline): MNHNY, SVGAGI (reference sequence). The ends were cut back, 6 bases at V and 1 base at J, with 12 bases in the middle. This CDR3 has 15 residues. Random hexamers were used to reverse transcribe an amount of roughly 0.5 to 1 ug RNA. TCRdb recomputed calls from the immunoSEQ multiplex PCR reads with MiXCR, one row per CDR3 protein. The data contain approximately 140,000 distinct CDR3 sequences, roughly 80% of them seen just once; the ten biggest clones take up around 0.5%. Multiple sclerosis controls were treatment-naive patients with stable or active relapsing-remitting disease.

The source of this sequence is a human donor with multiple sclerosis. Sequencing input: CD8+ T cells from PBMCs. V usage is TRBV6-6 and J usage is TRBJ2-2; TRBD1 is a possible D gene (6 bases). CDR3 residues: CASRRQVENTGELFF. CDR3 nucleotide sequence: TGTGCCAGCAGACGACAGGTCGAGAACACCGGGGAGCTGTTTTTT.